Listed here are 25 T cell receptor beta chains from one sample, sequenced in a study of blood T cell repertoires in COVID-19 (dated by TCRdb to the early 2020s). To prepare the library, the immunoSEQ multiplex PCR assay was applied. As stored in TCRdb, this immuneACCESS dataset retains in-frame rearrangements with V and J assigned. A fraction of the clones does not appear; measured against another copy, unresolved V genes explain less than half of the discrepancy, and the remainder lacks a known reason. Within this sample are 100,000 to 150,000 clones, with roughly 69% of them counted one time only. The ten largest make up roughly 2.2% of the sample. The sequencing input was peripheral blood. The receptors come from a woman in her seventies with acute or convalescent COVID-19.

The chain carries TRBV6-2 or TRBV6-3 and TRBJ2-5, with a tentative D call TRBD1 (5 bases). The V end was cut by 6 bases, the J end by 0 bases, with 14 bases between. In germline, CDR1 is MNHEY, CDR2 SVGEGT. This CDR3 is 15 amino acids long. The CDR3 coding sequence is TGTGCCAGCAGCCACTCTGGCAGGGACCAAGAGACCCAGTACTTC. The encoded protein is CASSHSGRDQETQYF.

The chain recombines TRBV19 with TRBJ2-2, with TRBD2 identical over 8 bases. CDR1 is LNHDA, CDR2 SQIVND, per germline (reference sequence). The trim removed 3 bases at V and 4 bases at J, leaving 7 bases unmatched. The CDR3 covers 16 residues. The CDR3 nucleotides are TGTGCCAGTAGTATGAGGGCGGGAGGAGGCACCGGGGAGCTGTTTTTT. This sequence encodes CASSMRAGGGTGELFF.

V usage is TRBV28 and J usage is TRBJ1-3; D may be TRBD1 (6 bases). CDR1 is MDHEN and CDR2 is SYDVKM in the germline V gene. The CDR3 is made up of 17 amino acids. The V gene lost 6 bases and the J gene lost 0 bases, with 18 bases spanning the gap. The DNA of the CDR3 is TGTGCCAGCAGGGATAACGACAGGATAAGCTCTGGAAACACCATATATTTT. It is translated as CASRDNDRISSGNTIYF. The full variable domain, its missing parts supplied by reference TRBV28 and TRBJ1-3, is DVKVTQSSRYLVKRTGEKVFLECVQDMDHENMFWYRQDPGLGLRLIYFSYDVKMKEKGDIPEGYSVSREKKERFSLILESASTNQTSMYLCASRDNDRISSGNTIYFGEGSWLTVV.

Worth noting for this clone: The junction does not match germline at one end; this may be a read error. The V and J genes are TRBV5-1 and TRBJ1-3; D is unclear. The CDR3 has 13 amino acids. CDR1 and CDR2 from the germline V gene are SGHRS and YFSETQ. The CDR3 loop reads CASSLGTGSPSDF. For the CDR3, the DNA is TGCGCCAGCAGCTTGGGAACGGGGTCCCCATCGGATTTT.

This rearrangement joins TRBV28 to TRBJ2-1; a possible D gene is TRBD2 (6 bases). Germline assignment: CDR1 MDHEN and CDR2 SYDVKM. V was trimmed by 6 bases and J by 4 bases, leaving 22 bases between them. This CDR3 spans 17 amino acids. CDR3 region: CASRSPLLLGRYNEQFF. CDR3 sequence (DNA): TGTGCCAGCAGATCCCCACTTTTGCTCGGGAGATACAATGAGCAGTTCTTC.

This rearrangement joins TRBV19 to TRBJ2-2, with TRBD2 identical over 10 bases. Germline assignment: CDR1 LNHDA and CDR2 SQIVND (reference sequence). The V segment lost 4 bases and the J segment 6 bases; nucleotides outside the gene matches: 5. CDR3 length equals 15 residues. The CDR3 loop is CASSTQLAGAGELFF. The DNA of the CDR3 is TGTGCCAGTAGTACCCAGCTAGCGGGGGCCGGGGAGCTGTTTTTT.

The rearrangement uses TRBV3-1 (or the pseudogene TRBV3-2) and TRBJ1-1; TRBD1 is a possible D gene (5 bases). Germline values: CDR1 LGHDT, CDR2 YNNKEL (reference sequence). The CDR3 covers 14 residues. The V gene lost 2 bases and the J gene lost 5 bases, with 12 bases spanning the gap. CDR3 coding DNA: TGTGCCAGCAGCCAAATTCGAAGGGGTACTGAAGCTTTCTTT. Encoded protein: CASSQIRRGTEAFF.

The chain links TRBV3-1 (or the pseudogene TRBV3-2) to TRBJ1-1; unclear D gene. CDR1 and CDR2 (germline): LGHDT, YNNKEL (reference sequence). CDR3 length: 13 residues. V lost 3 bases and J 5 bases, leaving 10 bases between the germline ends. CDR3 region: CASSQPGETEAFF. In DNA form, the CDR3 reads TGTGCCAGCAGCCAGCCCGGGGAAACTGAAGCTTTCTTT.

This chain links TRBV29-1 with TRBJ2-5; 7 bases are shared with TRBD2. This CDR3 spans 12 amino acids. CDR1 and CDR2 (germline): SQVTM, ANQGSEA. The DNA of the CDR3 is TGCGGGATCGACGGGGGGCAAGAGACCCAGTACTTC. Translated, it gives CGIDGGQETQYF.

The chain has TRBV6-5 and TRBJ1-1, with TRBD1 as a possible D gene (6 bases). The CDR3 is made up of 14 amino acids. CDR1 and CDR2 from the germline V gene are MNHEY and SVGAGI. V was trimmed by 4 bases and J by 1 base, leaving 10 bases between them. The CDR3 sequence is CASSLQGRNTEAFF. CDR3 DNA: TGTGCCAGCAGTTTACAGGGAAGGAACACTGAAGCTTTCTTT.

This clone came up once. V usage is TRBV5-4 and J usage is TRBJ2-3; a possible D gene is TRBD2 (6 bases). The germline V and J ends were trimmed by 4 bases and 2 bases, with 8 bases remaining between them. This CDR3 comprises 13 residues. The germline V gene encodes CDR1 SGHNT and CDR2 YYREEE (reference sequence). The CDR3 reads CASSASDTDTQYF. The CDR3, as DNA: TGTGCCAGCAGCGCTAGCGACACAGATACGCAGTATTTT. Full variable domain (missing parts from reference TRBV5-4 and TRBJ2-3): ETGVTQSPTHLIKTRGQQVTLRCSSQSGHNTVSWYQQALGQGPQFIFQYYREEENGRGNFPPRFSGLQFPNYSSELNVNALELDDSALYLCASSASDTDTQYFGPGTRLTVL.

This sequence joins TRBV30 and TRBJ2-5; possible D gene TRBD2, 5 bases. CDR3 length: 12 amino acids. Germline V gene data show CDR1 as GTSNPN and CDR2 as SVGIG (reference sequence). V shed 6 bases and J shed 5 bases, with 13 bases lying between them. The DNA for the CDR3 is TGTGCCTGCTCTGGAGGAGACGAGACCCAGTACTTC. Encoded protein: CACSGGDETQYF.

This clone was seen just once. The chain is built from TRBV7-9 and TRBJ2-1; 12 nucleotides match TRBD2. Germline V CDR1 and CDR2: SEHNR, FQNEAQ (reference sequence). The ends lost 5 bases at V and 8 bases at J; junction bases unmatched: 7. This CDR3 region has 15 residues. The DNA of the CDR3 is TGTGCCAGCAGCCCAGGACTAGCGGGAATCTATGAGCAGTTCTTC. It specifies CASSPGLAGIYEQFF.

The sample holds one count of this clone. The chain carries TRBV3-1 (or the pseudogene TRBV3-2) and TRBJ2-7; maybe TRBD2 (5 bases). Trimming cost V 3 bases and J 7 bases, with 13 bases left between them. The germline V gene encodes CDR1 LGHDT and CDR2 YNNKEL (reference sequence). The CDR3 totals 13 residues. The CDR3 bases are TGTGCCAGCAGCCAGCTCGGAAGAGGGGAGCAGTACTTC. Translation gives CASSQLGRGEQYF.

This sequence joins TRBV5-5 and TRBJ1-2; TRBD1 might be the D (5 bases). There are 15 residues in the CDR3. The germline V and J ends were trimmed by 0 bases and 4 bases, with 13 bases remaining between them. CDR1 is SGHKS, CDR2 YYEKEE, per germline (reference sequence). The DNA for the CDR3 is TGTGCCAGCAGCTTGGATGGGGGAGGGCCCTATGGCTACACCTTC. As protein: CASSLDGGGPYGYTF.

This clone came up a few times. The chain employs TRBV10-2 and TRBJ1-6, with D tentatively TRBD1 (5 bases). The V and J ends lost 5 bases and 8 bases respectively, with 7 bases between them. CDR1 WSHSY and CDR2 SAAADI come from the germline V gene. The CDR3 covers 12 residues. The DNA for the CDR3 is TGCGCCAGCAGTCTAGGGGATTCACCCCTCCACTTT. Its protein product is CASSLGDSPLHF.

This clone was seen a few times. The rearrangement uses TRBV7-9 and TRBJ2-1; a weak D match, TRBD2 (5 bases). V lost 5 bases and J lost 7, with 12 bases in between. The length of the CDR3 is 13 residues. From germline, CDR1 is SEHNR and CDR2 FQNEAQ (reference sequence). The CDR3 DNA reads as TGTGCCAGCAGCCCAGAGGGTTTGAATGAGCAGTTCTTC. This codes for CASSPEGLNEQFF. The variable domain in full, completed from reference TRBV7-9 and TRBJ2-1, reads DTGVSQNPRHKITKRGQNVTFRCDPISEHNRLYWYRQTLGQGPEFLTYFQNEAQLEKSRLLSDRFSAERPKGSFSTLEIQRTEQGDSAMYLCASSPEGLNEQFFGPGTRLTVL.

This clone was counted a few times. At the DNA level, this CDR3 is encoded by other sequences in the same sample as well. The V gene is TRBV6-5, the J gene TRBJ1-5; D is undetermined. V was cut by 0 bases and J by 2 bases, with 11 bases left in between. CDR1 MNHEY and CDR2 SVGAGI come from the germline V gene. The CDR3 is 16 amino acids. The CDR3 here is CASSYSGSGGNQPQHF. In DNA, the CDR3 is TGTGCCAGCAGTTACTCGGGTAGTGGAGGCAATCAGCCCCAGCATTTT.

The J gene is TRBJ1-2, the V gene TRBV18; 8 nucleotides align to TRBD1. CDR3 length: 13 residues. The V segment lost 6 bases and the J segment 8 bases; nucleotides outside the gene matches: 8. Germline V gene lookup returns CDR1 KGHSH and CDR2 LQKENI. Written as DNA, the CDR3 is TGTGCCAGCTCCGAAGACAGGGGATACGGCTACACCTTC. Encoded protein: CASSEDRGYGYTF.

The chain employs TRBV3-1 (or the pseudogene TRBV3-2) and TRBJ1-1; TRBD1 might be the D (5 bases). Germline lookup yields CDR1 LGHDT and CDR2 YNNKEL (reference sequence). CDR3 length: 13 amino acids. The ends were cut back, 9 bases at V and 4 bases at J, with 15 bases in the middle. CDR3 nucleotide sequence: TGTGCCAGTACCGGGGGGTGGGGCACTGAAGCTTTCTTT. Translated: CASTGGWGTEAFF.

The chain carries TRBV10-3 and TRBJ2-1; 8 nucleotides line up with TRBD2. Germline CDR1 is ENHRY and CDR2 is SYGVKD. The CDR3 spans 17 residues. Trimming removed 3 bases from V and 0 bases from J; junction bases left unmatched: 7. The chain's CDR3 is CAISDNFGTSSYNEQFF. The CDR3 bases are TGTGCCATCAGTGATAATTTTGGGACTAGCTCCTACAATGAGCAGTTCTTC.

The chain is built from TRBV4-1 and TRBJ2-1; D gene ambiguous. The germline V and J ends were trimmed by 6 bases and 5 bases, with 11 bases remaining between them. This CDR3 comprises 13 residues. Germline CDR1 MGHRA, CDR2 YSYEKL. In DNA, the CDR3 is TGCGCCAGCAGTTCATCCGCGGACAATGAGCAGTTCTTC. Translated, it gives CASSSSADNEQFF.

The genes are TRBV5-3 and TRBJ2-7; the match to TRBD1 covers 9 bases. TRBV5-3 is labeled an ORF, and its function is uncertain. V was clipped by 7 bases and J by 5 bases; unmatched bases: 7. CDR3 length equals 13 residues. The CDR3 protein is CARDPGQGNEQYF. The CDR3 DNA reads TGTGCCAGAGATCCGGGACAGGGAAACGAGCAGTACTTC.

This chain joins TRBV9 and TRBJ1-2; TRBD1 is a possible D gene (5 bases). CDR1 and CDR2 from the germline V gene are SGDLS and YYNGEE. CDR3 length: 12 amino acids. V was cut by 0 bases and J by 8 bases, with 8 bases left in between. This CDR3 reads CASSVGRDGYTF. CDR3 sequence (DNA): TGTGCCAGCAGCGTAGGGAGGGACGGCTACACCTTC.

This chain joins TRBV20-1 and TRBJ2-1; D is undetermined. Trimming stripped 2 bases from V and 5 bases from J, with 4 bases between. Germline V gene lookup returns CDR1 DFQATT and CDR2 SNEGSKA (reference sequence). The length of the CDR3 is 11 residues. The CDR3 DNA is TGCAGTGCTAGACACAACAATGAGCAGTTCTTC. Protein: CSARHNNEQFF.